A single sample is the source of the 8 T cell receptor beta chains below, sequenced in a study of shared clonotypes between healthy human individuals. Profiling relied on immunoSEQ multiplex PCR, and the TCRdb table lists in-frame clones only, not all of them. Among almost 750,000 clones, 72% were seen once, and the ten largest hold about 1.8%. Sequencing input: memory CD4+ T cells sorted from blood. Noted subset: CD45RA-negative fraction. These TCRs come from a woman in her 30s in good health.

The rearrangement joins TRBV29-1 to TRBJ2-3, with 9 bases lining up with TRBD2. CDR1 and CDR2 from the germline V gene are SQVTM and ANQGSEA. The V gene end was trimmed by 5 bases and the J gene end by 1 base; junction bases not matched to a gene: 7. This CDR3 spans 15 amino acids. In DNA, the CDR3 is TGCAGCGTTTTGGGAATAGCGGGAGGCACAGATACGCAGTATTTT. This sequence encodes CSVLGIAGGTDTQYF.

The chain recombines TRBV5-1 with TRBJ2-1; a weak D match, TRBD2 (5 bases). The germline V gene has CDR1 SGHRS and CDR2 YFSETQ. V was clipped by 0 bases and J by 5 bases, with 12 bases between them. This CDR3 has 15 residues. CDR3 DNA sequence: TGCGCCAGCAGCTTGGCGCCGCACGGGAACAATGAGCAGTTCTTC. It yields the protein CASSLAPHGNNEQFF.

CDR3 coding DNA: TGTGCCAGCAGCCAAGAGCGGGAGGGCACAGATACGCAGTATTTT. Its protein is CASSQEREGTDTQYF. The rearrangement joins TRBV27 to TRBJ2-3, with 9 bases aligning to TRBD2. The CDR3 is 15 residues long. Germline loops: CDR1 MNHEY, CDR2 SMNVEV (reference sequence). Germline trimming cut 6 bases from V and 1 base from J; bases unmatched to any gene: 5.

This chain joins TRBV11-3 and TRBJ2-1, with TRBD2 matching 14 bases. The CDR3 extends over 17 amino acids. With 5 bases clipped from V and 6 bases from J, the junction kept 9 bases outside the gene matches. Germline assignment: CDR1 SGHNT and CDR2 YENEEA. The CDR3 reads CASSPPGLAGGINEQFF. CDR3 coding DNA: TGTGCCAGCAGCCCCCCCGGACTAGCGGGAGGCATCAATGAGCAGTTCTTC.

The J gene is TRBJ2-7, the V gene TRBV5-1; D is possibly TRBD1 (5 bases). CDR3 length: 12 amino acids. Germline assignment: CDR1 SGHRS and CDR2 YFSETQ. V lost 0 bases to trimming and J lost 4 bases, with 5 bases between them. The CDR3 spells CASSLEGYEQYF. CDR3 nucleotides: TGCGCCAGCAGCTTGGAGGGGTACGAGCAGTACTTC.

The V call is TRBV5-4, the J call TRBJ2-1; 12 nucleotides align to TRBD2. The CDR3 covers 16 residues. Trimming removed 5 bases from V and 4 bases from J; junction bases left unmatched: 7. Looked up from germline, CDR1 is SGHNT and CDR2 is YYREEE (reference sequence). The CDR3 here is CASRPELAGGYNEQFF. In DNA form, the CDR3 reads TGTGCCAGCAGACCAGAACTAGCGGGAGGTTACAATGAGCAGTTCTTC.

As for this clone: Other DNA sequences in the sample encode the same CDR3. The rearrangement joins TRBV10-3 to TRBJ2-3; 11 bases map to TRBD1. V trimming: 9 bases; J trimming: 4 bases; junction bases outside the gene matches: 3. Germline CDR1 and CDR2: ENHRY and SYGVKD. This CDR3 comprises 13 residues. The CDR3 spells CAIGQGAADTQYF. The CDR3, as DNA: TGTGCCATTGGACAGGGGGCTGCAGATACGCAGTATTTT.

The chain employs TRBV19 and TRBJ1-5; TRBD1 is a possible D gene (6 bases). The CDR3 is made up of 17 amino acids. Germline V gene sequence: CDR1 LNHDA, CDR2 SQIVND (reference sequence). V lost 4 bases to trimming and J lost 0 bases, with 16 bases between them. CDR3 residues: CASSTGQTRDSNQPQHF. For the CDR3, the DNA is TGTGCCAGTAGTACCGGACAGACAAGGGATAGCAATCAGCCCCAGCATTTT.